This TCR beta chain stems from a study of Graves' ophthalmopathy and Graves' hyperthyroidism. Trimming took 2 bases from V and 0 from J, leaving 16 bases between them. Germline-derived CDR1 and CDR2 are SQVTM and ANQGSEA. The CDR3 runs 16 residues. RNA transcripts served as template for amplifying TCR beta CDR3 sequences. HTBI primers served in a first-round RT-PCR, which a second-round multiplex PCR followed. TCRdb reprocessed the multiplex PCR reads with MiXCR, giving one entry per CDR3 protein. The sample lists hundreds of thousands of distinct CDR3 sequences; over 40% were seen once. The sample comprised peripheral blood. The V call is TRBV29-1, the J call TRBJ1-1; unclear D gene. This sequence was found in an adult man with Graves' ophthalmopathy. CDR3 coding DNA: TGCAGCGTTGAAACCGGGTGGCCTAGGGTGAACACTGAAGCTTTCTTT. Translated, it gives CSVETGWPRVNTEAFF.